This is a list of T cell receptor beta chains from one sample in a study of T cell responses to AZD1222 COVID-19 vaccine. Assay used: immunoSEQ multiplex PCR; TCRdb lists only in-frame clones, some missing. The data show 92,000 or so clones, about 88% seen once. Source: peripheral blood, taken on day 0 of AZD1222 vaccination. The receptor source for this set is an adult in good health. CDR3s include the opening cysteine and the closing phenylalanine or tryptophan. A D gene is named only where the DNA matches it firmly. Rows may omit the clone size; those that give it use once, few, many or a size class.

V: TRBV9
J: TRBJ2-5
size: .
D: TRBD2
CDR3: CASSHSGGARETQYF
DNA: TGTGCCAGCAGCCATAGCGGGGGGGCCCGGGAGACCCAGTACTTC

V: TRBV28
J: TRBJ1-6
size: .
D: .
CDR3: CASSYPDALHF
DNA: TGTGCCAGCAGTTATCCAGATGCCCTCCACTTT

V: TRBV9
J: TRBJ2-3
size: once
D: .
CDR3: CASSVRQTPDTQYF
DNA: TGTGCCAGCAGCGTTAGACAGACCCCCGATACGCAGTATTTT

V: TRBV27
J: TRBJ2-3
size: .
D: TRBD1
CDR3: CASSRTGGVTDTQYF
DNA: TGTGCCAGCAGTAGGACAGGGGGTGTCACAGATACGCAGTATTTT

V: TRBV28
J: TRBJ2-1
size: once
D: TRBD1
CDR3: CASSLAGGNEQFF
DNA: TGTGCCAGCAGTTTAGCAGGGGGCAATGAGCAGTTCTTC

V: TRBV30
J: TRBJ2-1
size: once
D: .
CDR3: CAWSVWGGDNEQFF
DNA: TGTGCCTGGAGTGTATGGGGTGGAGACAATGAGCAGTTCTTC

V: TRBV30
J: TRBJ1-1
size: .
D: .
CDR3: CAWSQEDLYTEAFF
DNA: TGTGCCTGGAGTCAAGAGGACCTTTACACTGAAGCTTTCTTT

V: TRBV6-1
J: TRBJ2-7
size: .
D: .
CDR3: CASSEGAVYEQYF
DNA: TGTGCCAGCAGTGAGGGGGCGGTCTACGAGCAGTACTTC

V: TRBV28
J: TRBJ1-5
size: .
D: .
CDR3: CASSLTDNQPQHF
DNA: TGTGCCAGCAGTTTGACAGACAATCAGCCCCAGCATTTT

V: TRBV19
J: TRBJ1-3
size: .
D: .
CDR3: CASSIQTGNTIYF
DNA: TGTGCCAGTAGTATACAGACCGGAAACACCATATATTTT

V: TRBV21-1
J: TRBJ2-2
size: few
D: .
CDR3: CASSPHGGGYTGELFF
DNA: TGTGCCAGCAGCCCCCACGGAGGGGGATACACCGGGGAGCTGTTTTTT

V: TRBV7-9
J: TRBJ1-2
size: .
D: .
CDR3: CASSESESFENYGYTF
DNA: TGTGCCAGCAGCGAATCTGAGTCGTTTGAAAACTATGGCTACACCTTC

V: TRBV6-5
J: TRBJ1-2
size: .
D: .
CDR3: CASSYGGRSTYGYTF
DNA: TGTGCCAGCAGTTACGGAGGGCGCAGTACGTATGGCTACACCTTC

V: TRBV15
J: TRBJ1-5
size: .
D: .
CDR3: CATSGDRDRDQPQHF
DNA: TGTGCCACCAGCGGCGACCGGGACCGAGACCAGCCCCAGCATTTT

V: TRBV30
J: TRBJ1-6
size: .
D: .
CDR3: CARRTGNSPLHF
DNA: TGTGCCCGGCGTACAGGGAATTCACCCCTCCACTTT

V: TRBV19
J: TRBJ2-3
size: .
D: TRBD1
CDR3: CASSPHGTGGADTQYF
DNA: TGTGCCAGTAGTCCGCACGGGACAGGGGGGGCAGATACGCAGTATTTT

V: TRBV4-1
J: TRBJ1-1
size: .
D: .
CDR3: CASSQGILNTEAFF
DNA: TGCGCCAGCAGCCAAGGGATTCTGAACACTGAAGCTTTCTTT

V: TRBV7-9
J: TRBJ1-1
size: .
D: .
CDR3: CASSFVDTEAFF
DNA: TGTGCCAGCAGCTTTGTGGACACTGAAGCTTTCTTT

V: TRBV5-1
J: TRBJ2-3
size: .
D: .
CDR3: CASSLAGTGRSDTQYF
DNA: TGCGCCAGCAGCTTGGCCGGGACTGGAAGGTCAGATACGCAGTATTTT

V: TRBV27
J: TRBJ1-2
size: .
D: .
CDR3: CASSLSPGPNYGYTF
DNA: TGTGCCAGCAGTTTATCGCCAGGCCCCAACTATGGCTACACCTTC

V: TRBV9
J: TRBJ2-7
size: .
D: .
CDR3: CASSGAPTGNPYEQYF
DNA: TGTGCCAGCAGCGGAGCCCCCACAGGGAATCCCTACGAGCAGTACTTC

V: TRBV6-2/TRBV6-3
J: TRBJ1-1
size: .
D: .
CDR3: CASSYYLGDEAFF
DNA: TGTGCCAGCAGTTACTATCTGGGGGATGAAGCTTTCTTT

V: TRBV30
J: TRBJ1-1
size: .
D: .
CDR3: CAWSVNYRVAWENTEAFF
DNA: TGTGCCTGGAGTGTGAACTACAGGGTCGCATGGGAGAACACTGAAGCTTTCTTT

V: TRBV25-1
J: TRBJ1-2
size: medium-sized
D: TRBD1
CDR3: CASSPSSIQGSNYGYTF
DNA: TGTGCCAGCAGTCCTAGTTCGATACAGGGGAGTAACTATGGCTACACCTTC

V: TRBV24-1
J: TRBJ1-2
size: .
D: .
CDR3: CATSGTAGNYGYTF
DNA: TGTGCCACCAGTGGCACGGCAGGGAACTATGGCTACACCTTC

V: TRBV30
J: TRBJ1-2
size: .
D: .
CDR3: CAWSVESLGSGYTF
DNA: TGTGCCTGGAGTGTCGAATCCCTTGGTTCGGGCTACACCTTC

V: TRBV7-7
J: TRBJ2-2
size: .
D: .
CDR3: CASSLDTSGELFF
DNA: TGTGCTAGCAGCTTAGATACCTCCGGGGAGCTGTTTTTT

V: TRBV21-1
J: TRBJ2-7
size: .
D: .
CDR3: CASSNRVHSYEQYF
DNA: TGTGCCAGCAGCAACCGGGTCCACTCCTACGAGCAGTACTTC

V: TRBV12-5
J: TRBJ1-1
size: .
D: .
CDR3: CASRLDTEAFF
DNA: TGTGCTAGTAGGCTGGACACTGAAGCTTTCTTT

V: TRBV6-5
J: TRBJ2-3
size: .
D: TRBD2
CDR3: CASKGGGADTQYF
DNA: TGTGCCAGCAAGGGCGGGGGAGCAGATACGCAGTATTTT

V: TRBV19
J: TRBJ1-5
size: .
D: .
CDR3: CASTPGSGDQPQHF
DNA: TGTGCCAGTACCCCGGGGTCGGGGGATCAGCCCCAGCATTTT

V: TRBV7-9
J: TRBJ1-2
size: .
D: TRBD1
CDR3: CASSLTWGQGPLNYGYTF
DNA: TGTGCCAGCAGCCTGACTTGGGGACAGGGGCCCCTTAACTATGGCTACACCTTC

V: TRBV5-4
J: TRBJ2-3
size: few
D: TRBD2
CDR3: CASSGGTILPTDTQYF
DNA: TGTGCCAGCAGCGGGGGGACTATCCTACCCACAGATACGCAGTATTTT

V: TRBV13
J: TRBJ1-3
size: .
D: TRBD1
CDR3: CASSLDTGAGNTIYF
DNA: TGTGCCAGCAGCTTAGATACAGGGGCTGGAAACACCATATATTTT

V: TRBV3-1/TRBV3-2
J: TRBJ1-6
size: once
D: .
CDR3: CASSQVWAGPNSPLHF
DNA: TGTGCCAGCAGCCAAGTCTGGGCAGGACCAAATTCACCCCTCCACTTT

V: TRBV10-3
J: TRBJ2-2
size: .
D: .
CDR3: CAISGASRNTGELFF
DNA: TGTGCCATCTCCGGGGCTAGCCGAAACACCGGGGAGCTGTTTTTT

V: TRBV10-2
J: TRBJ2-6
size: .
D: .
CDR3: CASKDLSSGANVLTF
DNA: TGCGCCAGCAAAGACCTATCCTCTGGGGCCAACGTCCTGACTTTC

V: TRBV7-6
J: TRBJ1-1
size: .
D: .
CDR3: CASSLGLTGTMNTEAFF
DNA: TGTGCCAGCAGCTTAGGCCTCACAGGGACAATGAACACTGAAGCTTTCTTT

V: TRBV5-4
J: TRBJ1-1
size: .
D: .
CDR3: CASSLDRANTEAFF
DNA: TGTGCCAGCAGCTTGGACAGGGCGAACACTGAAGCTTTCTTT

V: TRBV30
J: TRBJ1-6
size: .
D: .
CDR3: CAWSVIGTSASPLHF
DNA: TGTGCCTGGAGTGTAATCGGGACTAGTGCTTCACCCCTCCACTTT

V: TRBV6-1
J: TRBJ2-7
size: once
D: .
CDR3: CASSEAVGWTESYEQYF
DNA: TGTGCCAGCAGTGAAGCAGTTGGGTGGACAGAGTCCTACGAGCAGTACTTC

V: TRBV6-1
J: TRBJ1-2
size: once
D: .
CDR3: CASSEGGGYGYTF
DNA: TGTGCCAGCAGTGAAGGAGGGGGCTATGGCTACACCTTC

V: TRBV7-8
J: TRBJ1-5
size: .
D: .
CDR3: CASSLARIQPQHF
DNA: TGTGCCAGCAGCTTAGCGAGGATCCAGCCCCAGCATTTT

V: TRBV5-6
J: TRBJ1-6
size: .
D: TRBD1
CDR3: CASSNPIGDRGQSPLHF
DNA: TGTGCCAGCAGTAATCCGATAGGGGACAGGGGGCAGTCACCCCTCCACTTT

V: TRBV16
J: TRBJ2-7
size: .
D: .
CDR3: CASSRTYEQYF
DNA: TGTGCCAGCAGCCGTACCTACGAGCAGTACTTC

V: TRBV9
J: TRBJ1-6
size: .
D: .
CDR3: CASSEMTDSPLHF
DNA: TGTGCCAGCAGCGAAATGACGGATTCACCCCTCCACTTT

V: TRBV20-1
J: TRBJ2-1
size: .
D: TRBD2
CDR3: CSARGTSGGRPEWYNEQFF
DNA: TGCAGTGCTCGTGGGACTAGCGGGGGCCGACCGGAATGGTACAATGAGCAGTTCTTC

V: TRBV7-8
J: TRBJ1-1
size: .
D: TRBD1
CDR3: CASNRDSMNTEAFF
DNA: TGTGCCAGCAATCGGGACAGCATGAACACTGAAGCTTTCTTT

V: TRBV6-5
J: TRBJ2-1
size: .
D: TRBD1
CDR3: CASSYAGGTGSNEQFF
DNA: TGTGCCAGCAGTTACGCTGGAGGGACAGGTTCGAATGAGCAGTTCTTC

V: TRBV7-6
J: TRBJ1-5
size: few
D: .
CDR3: CASSLDNYQPQHF
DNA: TGTGCCAGCAGCTTAGACAATTATCAGCCCCAGCATTTT

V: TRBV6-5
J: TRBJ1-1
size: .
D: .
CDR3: CASSYSRGTEAFF
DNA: TGTGCCAGCAGTTACTCGAGGGGCACTGAAGCTTTCTTT

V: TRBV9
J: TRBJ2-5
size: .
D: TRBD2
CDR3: CASSVAGGPETQYF
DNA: TGTGCCAGCAGCGTAGCGGGGGGGCCGGAGACCCAGTACTTC